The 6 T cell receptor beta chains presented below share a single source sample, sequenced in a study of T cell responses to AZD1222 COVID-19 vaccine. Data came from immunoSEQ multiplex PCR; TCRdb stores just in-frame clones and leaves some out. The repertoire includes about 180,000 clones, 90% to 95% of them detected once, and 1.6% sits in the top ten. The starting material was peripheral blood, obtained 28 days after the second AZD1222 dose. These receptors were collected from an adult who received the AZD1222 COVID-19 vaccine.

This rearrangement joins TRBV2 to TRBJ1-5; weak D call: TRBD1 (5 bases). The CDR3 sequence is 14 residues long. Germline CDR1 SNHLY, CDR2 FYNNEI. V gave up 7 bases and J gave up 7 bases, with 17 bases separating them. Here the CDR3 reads CASNGGGARQPQHF. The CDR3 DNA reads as TGTGCCAGCAATGGAGGAGGGGCGAGGCAGCCCCAGCATTTT.

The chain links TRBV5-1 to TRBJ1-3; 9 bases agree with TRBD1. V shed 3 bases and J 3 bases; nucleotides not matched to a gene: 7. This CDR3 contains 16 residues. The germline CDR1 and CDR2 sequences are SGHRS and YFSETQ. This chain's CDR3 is CASSSGTGRIGNTIYF. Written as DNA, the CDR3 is TGCGCCAGCAGCTCCGGGACAGGGCGTATTGGAAACACCATATATTTT.

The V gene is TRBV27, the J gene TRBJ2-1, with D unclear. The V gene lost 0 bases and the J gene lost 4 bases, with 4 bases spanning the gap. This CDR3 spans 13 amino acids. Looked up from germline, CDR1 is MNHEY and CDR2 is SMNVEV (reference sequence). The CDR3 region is CASSLSVYNEQFF. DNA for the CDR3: TGTGCCAGCAGTTTATCAGTTTACAATGAGCAGTTCTTC.

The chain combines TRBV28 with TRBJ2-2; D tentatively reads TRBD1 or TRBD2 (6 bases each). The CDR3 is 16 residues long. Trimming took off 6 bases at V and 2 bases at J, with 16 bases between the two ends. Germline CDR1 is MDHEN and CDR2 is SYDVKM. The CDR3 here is CASSLPEGVNTGELFF. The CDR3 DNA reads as TGTGCCAGCAGCCTCCCGGAGGGGGTTAACACCGGGGAGCTGTTTTTT.

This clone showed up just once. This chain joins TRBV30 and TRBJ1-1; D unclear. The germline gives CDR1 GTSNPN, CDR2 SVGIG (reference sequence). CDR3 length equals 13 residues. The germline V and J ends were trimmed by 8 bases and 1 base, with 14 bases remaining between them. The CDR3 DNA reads TGTGCCGGCAGAAGAGATTCGAACACTGAAGCTTTCTTT. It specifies CAGRRDSNTEAFF.

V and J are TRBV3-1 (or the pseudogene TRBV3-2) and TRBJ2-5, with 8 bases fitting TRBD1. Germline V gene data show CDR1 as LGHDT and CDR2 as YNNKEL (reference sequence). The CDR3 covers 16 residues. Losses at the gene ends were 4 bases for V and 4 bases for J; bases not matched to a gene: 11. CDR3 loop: CASSPRKTGVGETQYF. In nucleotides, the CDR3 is TGTGCCAGCAGCCCGCGAAAGACAGGGGTTGGAGAGACCCAGTACTTC.